This T cell receptor beta chain was recovered during a study of blood T cell repertoires in COVID-19. About the study: Both acute and convalescent COVID-19 samples were obtained from the United States, Italy and Spain. PBMCs, B-cell-depleted T cells, or T cells were the source of the cDNA or gDNA that made up the material.

CDR3 length: 12 residues. Germline trimming cut 3 bases from V and 4 bases from J; bases unmatched to any gene: 0. Germline V CDR1 and CDR2: SQVTM, ANQGSEA. Comments on this clone: Other DNA sequences within the sample encode an identical CDR3.

Original processing notes: Nucleated cell number was recorded as an estimate derived from reference gene primer amplification. TCRdb's copy holds only in-frame clones and misses some; the assay was immunoSEQ multiplex PCR. The DNA was the basis for D and trimming; V, J and clone size are from that table. Counted here are over 100,000 clones, 80% to 90% occurring once; the ten biggest clones make up 7% to 9.5%. The receptor comes from a woman at least 80 years old with active or convalescent COVID-19. Sample: peripheral blood. V is TRBV29-1 and J is TRBJ2-7, with TRBD1 matching over 10 bases. The CDR3 is CSVEGQGYEQYF. Here the CDR3 DNA reads TGCAGCGTTGAGGGACAGGGGTACGAGCAGTACTTC.